The clone carrying this TCR beta chain has only a few counts. Its cognate antigen is unknown. Expressed TCRB transcripts were sequenced because the isolated RNA had all been reverse transcribed beforehand. The protocol was immunoSEQ multiplex PCR, while the TCRdb copy is restricted to in-frame clones and leaves out a portion. The sample gives about 270,000 clones, more than 13% of which show up once; 0.017% is in the top ten. By way of CD45RO/CCR7/CD25/CD127/CD95/CD27, the CD4+ regulatory, stem cell-like memory, central memory and naive cells were sorted. Once sorted, every population was more than 98% pure. The source of the sample is a study of beta chain features in type 1 diabetes. Findings and caveats of the study: Patients with Type 1 diabetes showed moderately but significantly shorter TCRB CDR3s in all four CD4+ subsets.

The sample consisted of naive CD4+ T cells from blood. The origin of this receptor is a man aged 30 to 45 with type 1 diabetes.

The CDR3 DNA reads as TGTGCCAGCAGCGTAGCCCCGCCAGGAAACTCTGGAAACACCATATATTTT. This codes for CASSVAPPGNSGNTIYF. V usage is TRBV9 and J usage is TRBJ1-3; D is unclear. The CDR3 spans 17 residues. Germline loops: CDR1 SGDLS, CDR2 YYNGEE. V lost 0 bases to trimming and J lost 0 bases, with 13 bases between them.